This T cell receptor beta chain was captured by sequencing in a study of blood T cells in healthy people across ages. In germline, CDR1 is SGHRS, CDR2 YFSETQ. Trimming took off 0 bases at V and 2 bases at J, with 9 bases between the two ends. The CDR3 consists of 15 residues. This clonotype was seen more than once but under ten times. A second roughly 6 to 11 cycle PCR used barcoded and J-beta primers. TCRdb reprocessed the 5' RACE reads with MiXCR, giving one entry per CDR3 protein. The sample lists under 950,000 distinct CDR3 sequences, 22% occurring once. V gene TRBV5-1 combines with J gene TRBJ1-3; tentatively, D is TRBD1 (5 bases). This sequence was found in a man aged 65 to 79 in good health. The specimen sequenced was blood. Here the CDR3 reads CASSLDGGAGNTIYF. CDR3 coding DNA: TGCGCCAGCAGCTTGGACGGGGGAGCTGGAAACACCATATATTTT. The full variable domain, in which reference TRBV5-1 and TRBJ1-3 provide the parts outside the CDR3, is KAGVTQTPRYLIKTRGQQVTLSCSPISGHRSVSWYQQTPGQGLQFLFEYFSETQRNKGNFPGRFSGRQFSNSRSEMNVSTLELGDSALYLCASSLDGGAGNTIYFGEGSWLTVV.